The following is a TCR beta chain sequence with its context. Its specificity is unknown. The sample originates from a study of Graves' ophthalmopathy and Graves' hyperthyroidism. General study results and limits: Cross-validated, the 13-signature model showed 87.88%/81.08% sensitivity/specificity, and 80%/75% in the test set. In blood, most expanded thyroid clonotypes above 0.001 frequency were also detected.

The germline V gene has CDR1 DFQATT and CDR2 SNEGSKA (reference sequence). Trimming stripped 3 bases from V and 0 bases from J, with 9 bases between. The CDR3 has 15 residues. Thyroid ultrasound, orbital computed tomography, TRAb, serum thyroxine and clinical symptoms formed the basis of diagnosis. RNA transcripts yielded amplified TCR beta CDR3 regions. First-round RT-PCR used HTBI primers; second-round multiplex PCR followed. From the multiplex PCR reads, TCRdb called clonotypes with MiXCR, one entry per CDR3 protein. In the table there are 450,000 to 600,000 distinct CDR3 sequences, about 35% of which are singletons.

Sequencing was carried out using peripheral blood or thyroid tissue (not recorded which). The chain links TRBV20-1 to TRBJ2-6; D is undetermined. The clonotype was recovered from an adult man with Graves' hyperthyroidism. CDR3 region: CSASRLISGANVLTF. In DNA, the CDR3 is TGCAGTGCTAGCCGACTTATCTCTGGGGCCAACGTCCTGACTTTC.